This T cell receptor (beta chain) was sequenced in a study of CD8 T cells in ankylosing spondylitis. TCRdb itself ran the 5' RACE reads through MiXCR, one entry per CDR3 protein. There are 500,000 or so distinct CDR3 sequences in the sample; roughly 5.3% occur only once, and 3% to 4.5% lies in the top ten. CDR3 length equals 15 residues. V gave up 0 bases and J gave up 6 bases, with 15 bases separating them. Germline lookup yields CDR1 LGHNA and CDR2 YSLEER. This clonotype was counted ten times or more. What it binds is not known. Study results and caveats: Disease-linked clones displayed a CD8+ phenotype and appeared relatively rarely in peripheral blood. Seemingly characteristic of ankylosing spondylitis blood was a TCR beta motif consisting of eight highly homologous variants. Disease-linked clones reportedly concentrated significantly in matched ankylosing spondylitis synovial fluid.

Specimen: blood, either unsorted or a sorted T cell fraction (not recorded which). The chain joins TRBV4-3 to TRBJ2-7; D is uncertain. This TCR came from a male donor with ankylosing spondylitis. CDR3 region: CASSQDPTENGEQYF. In DNA, the CDR3 is TGCGCCAGCAGCCAAGATCCGACCGAAAACGGCGAGCAGTACTTC.